This TCR beta chain was obtained from a study of blood T cell repertoires in COVID-19. Study information: Some COVID-19 samples were acute and others convalescent; all came from the United States, Italy and Spain. T cells, B-cell-depleted T cells, or PBMCs supplied cDNA or gDNA.

Assay used: immunoSEQ multiplex PCR; TCRdb lists only in-frame clones, some missing. The table has about 95,000 clones, 89% seen once; the top ten hold approximately 3.1%. This sequence originates from a woman between 70 and 85 years old with acute or convalescent COVID-19. The sequenced sample consisted of peripheral blood.

CDR3 loop: CASSQDLPMQFF. The CDR3 DNA reads TGTGCCAGCAGCCAGGACTTACCGATGCAGTTCTTC. The chain uses TRBV12-3 or TRBV12-4 and TRBJ2-1; possible D gene TRBD2, 5 bases. V was shortened by 6 bases and J by 12 bases, with 15 bases between the two germline ends. The CDR3 extends over 12 amino acids.